This T cell receptor beta chain was sequenced in a study of blood T cells in healthy people across ages. A sample-barcoded 5' primer and a J-beta primer mix were used in a second PCR of roughly 7 to 11 cycles. TCRdb independently ran MiXCR on the 5' RACE reads; one entry per CDR3 protein. The sample has 870,000 or so distinct CDR3 sequences; roughly 26% are singletons. The CDR3 is 13 amino acids. Germline V gives CDR1 SQVTM, CDR2 ANQGSEA. Each individual donor underwent a draw of about 11 milliliters of peripheral blood. The chain combines TRBV29-1 with TRBJ2-7; 7 bases are a match to TRBD2. The J call may be incorrect, as the DNA end agrees better with TRBJ2-5. The TCR originated in a woman at least 80 years old in good health. The sequenced material came from blood. CDR3 coding DNA: TGCAGCGTTGACAGCGGGGCCGGAGAGACCCAGTACTTC. This gives the protein CSVDSGAGETQYF.